The sequence of this T cell receptor beta chain was determined in a study of blood T cells in healthy people across ages. Drawing of peripheral blood yielded 8.5 to 10 milliliters from each donor. CDR1 SNHLY and CDR2 FYNNEI come from the germline V gene. J gave up 4 bases and V 8 bases, and 10 bases lay outside the gene matches. There are 14 residues in the CDR3. The authors ran a second PCR of about 7 to 11 cycles using a sample-barcoded 5' primer and a J-beta primer mix. Each cDNA molecule received a tag from a template-switch adaptor that had 12 random nucleotides. TCRdb itself ran the 5' RACE reads through MiXCR, one entry per CDR3 protein. Seen here are more than 1 million distinct CDR3 sequences, 45% observed once, and the top ten hold over 15%. This clonotype has more than one count but fewer than ten. What it recognizes is unknown. Study-wide points: Across the age range, TCR beta diversity per million T cells fell in a roughly linear way. Among long-lived donors, naive CD4+ cells were more numerous and diversity higher than in aged donors.

The source material was blood. The sequence came from a woman aged 60-75 years in good health. This chain uses TRBV2 with TRBJ2-7, with 8 bases identical to TRBD1. This chain's CDR3 is CASLDRVGTYEQYF. CDR3 DNA: TGTGCCAGCCTGGACAGGGTAGGGACTTACGAGCAGTACTTC.